A selection of T cell receptor beta chains follows, all from one sample in a study of cytomegalovirus exposure and HLA in healthy donors. TCRdb's table, derived via immunoSEQ multiplex PCR, lists solely in-frame clones and lacks some. The sample lists nearly 110,000 clones; roughly four fifths were seen once. Sample: PBMCs. The receptor source for this set is a man in his fifties in good health and CMV-seronegative. The CDR3 runs from the conserved cysteine through the conserved F or W. Some rows have no size entry. The others give once, few or many, or a class for an expanded clone.

>TRBJ2-2|TRBV6-4|.
CASRREWNTGELFF
>TRBJ1-2|TRBV19|.
CASSFRDRGRGYTF
>TRBJ1-1|TRBV2|.
CASSERTGVTEAFF
>TRBJ2-7|TRBV7-2|.
CASSPRQGLAYEQYF
>TRBJ2-7|TRBV5-4|.
CAYAGTRASYEQYF
>TRBJ1-5|TRBV6-1|.
CASSVYSNQPQHF
>TRBJ1-1|TRBV19|.
CASTYRENTEAFF
>TRBJ2-3|TRBV21-1|.
CASSNWGGGGHPYTDTQYF
>TRBJ1-2|TRBV29-1|.
CSVEHRGTGGQGGYTF
>TRBJ2-3|TRBV7-3|.
CASSGRTSGGADTQYF
>TRBJ2-7|TRBV19|once
CASSIGHSTDGHYEQYF
>TRBJ1-3|TRBV2|.
CASSDGITGNTIYF
>TRBJ2-1|TRBV27|.
CASSPGGYSYNEQFF
>TRBJ1-2|TRBV4-2|few
CASSPDLRRGYTF
>TRBJ2-1|TRBV28|.
CASRYRAYEQFF
>TRBJ2-1|TRBV5-1|.
CASSPRAGGSSYNEQFF
>TRBJ2-5|TRBV7-6|.
CASSLPAGGAETQYF
>TRBJ1-2|TRBV5-6|.
CASSLGDRSYGYTF
>TRBJ1-3|TRBV7-2|.
CASSLGRGTGYTGNTIYF
>TRBJ2-2|TRBV6-1|once
CASSEVQGPGELFF
>TRBJ1-5|TRBV9|.
CASSVAAGSNQPQHF
>TRBJ1-1|TRBV6-1|.
CASSELTPAGTNTEAFF
>TRBJ1-1|TRBV13|.
CASSKERRVNTEAFF
>TRBJ2-3|TRBV10-1|.
CASSDSRGVTDTQYF